A single sample is the source of the 25 T cell receptor beta chains below, sequenced in a study of shared clonotypes between healthy human individuals. TCRdb's copy holds only in-frame clones and misses some; the assay was immunoSEQ multiplex PCR. This sample yields approximately 2.4 million clones, of which 90% to 97% are seen a single time; more than 0.1% belongs to the top ten. Sequenced sample: naive CD4+ T cells sorted from blood. Subset meaning: CD45RA+ positively selected. All receptors derive from a man aged 18 to 35 in good health.

The J gene is TRBJ2-1, the V gene TRBV11-3, with 9 bases that match TRBD2. Per the germline V gene, CDR1 is SGHNT and CDR2 is YENEEA. V lost 0 bases, J lost 4 bases, and 7 bases stayed unmatched. The CDR3 totals 17 residues. The CDR3 protein is CASSLDSLTSGYNEQFF. The CDR3 nucleotides are TGTGCCAGCAGCTTAGACTCTCTGACTAGCGGTTACAATGAGCAGTTCTTC.

Remarks on this clone: The sample has other DNA sequences that encode this CDR3 too. V gene TRBV29-1 combines with J gene TRBJ2-2; 7 bases align to TRBD1. Germline V gives CDR1 SQVTM, CDR2 ANQGSEA. The length of the CDR3 is 14 residues. The ends lost 3 bases at V and 2 bases at J; junction bases unmatched: 3. The CDR3 DNA reads as TGCAGCGTTGACAGGGGGAGAAACACCGGGGAGCTGTTTTTT. Protein sequence: CSVDRGRNTGELFF.

This clone was recorded once. In nucleotides, the CDR3 is TGTGCCAGTAGCACCACGGGGGCTGGAAGCTACACCTTC. Its translation is CASSTTGAGSYTF. The gene calls are TRBV19 and TRBJ1-2, with D perhaps TRBD1 (6 bases). Germline V CDR1 and CDR2: LNHDA, SQIVND (reference sequence). CDR3 length equals 13 residues. Between the trimmed V and J ends, which lost 6 bases and 9 bases, there was a span of 17 bases.

This chain joins TRBV11-2 and TRBJ1-4; a weak D match, TRBD1 (6 bases). The length of the CDR3 is 13 residues. V lost 5 bases and J 4 bases, leaving 8 bases between the germline ends. Germline V gene data show CDR1 as SGHAT and CDR2 as FQNNGV. For the CDR3, the DNA is TGTGCCAGCAGCCTGGACAGTAATGAAAAACTGTTTTTT. It codes for CASSLDSNEKLFF.

The rearrangement uses TRBV4-1 and TRBJ1-5; no clear D. The V end lost 4 bases, the J end lost 0 bases, and 7 bases lay between the germline ends. Germline V gene data show CDR1 as MGHRA and CDR2 as YSYEKL. The CDR3 runs 14 residues. The CDR3, as DNA: TGCGCCAGCAGCCCTTGGGATAGCAATCAGCCCCAGCATTTT. It translates to CASSPWDSNQPQHF.

The chain is built from TRBV6-1 and TRBJ2-2, with D tentatively TRBD1 or TRBD2 (5 bases each). The germline V gene encodes CDR1 MNHNS and CDR2 SASEGT. This CDR3 is built from 17 residues. Trimming cost V 1 base and J 0 bases, with 12 bases left between them. This chain's CDR3 is CASSEVVWGTNTGELFF. For the CDR3, the DNA is TGTGCCAGCAGTGAAGTTGTGTGGGGGACGAACACCGGGGAGCTGTTTTTT.

CDR3 in amino acids: CASSDSKYMNTEAFF. As DNA, the CDR3 is TGTGCCAGCAGTGACTCTAAGTACATGAACACTGAAGCTTTCTTT. The chain links TRBV6-4 to TRBJ1-1; D is ambiguous. The CDR3 has 15 residues. The V and J ends lost 0 bases and 0 bases respectively, with 8 bases between them. Germline CDR1 and CDR2: MRHNA and SNTAGT.

The chain is built from TRBV7-8 and TRBJ1-1; no reliable D call. Germline CDR1 and CDR2: SGHVS and FQNEAQ. CDR3 size: 14 residues. Trimming took 0 bases from V and 3 from J, leaving 8 bases between them. CDR3 bases: TGTGCCAGCAGCTTAGCGTGGAGGGACACTGAAGCTTTCTTT. Its translation: CASSLAWRDTEAFF.

The gene calls are TRBV7-2 and TRBJ1-6, with 7 positions matching TRBD1. The V gene end was trimmed by 1 base and the J gene end by 7 bases; junction bases not matched to a gene: 4. The CDR3 sequence is 15 residues long. Germline lookup yields CDR1 SGHTA and CDR2 FQGNSA. CDR3 nucleotide sequence: TGTGCCAGCAGCTTAGTGAGGGGGCCGAATTCACCCCTCCACTTT. Residues: CASSLVRGPNSPLHF.

The chain uses TRBV5-6 and TRBJ2-5; a possible D gene is TRBD2 (6 bases). Trimming removed 4 bases at V and 1 base at J, with 14 bases between. The CDR3 is 15 residues long. Germline V gene data show CDR1 as SGHDT and CDR2 as YYEEEE. The CDR3 spells CASSPLGGVQETQYF. CDR3 bases: TGTGCCAGCAGCCCCCTGGGAGGAGTCCAAGAGACCCAGTACTTC.

The rearrangement joins TRBV7-2 to TRBJ2-1, with TRBD1 identical over 8 bases. Germline CDR1 reads SGHTA; CDR2 reads FQGNSA. The CDR3 totals 15 residues. V was clipped by 5 bases and J by 4 bases; unmatched bases: 7. The CDR3 reads CASSRGGQAYNEQFF. The CDR3 region has the DNA TGTGCCAGCAGCCGTGGGGGACAGGCTTACAATGAGCAGTTCTTC.

The J gene is TRBJ2-1, the V gene TRBV11-2; 9 bases match TRBD1. The length of the CDR3 is 18 residues. V trimming: 1 base; J trimming: 4 bases; junction bases outside the gene matches: 11. Germline CDR1 is SGHAT and CDR2 is FQNNGV. This CDR3 reads CASSLGGTGNRYYNEQFF. Written as DNA, the CDR3 is TGTGCCAGCAGCTTAGGGGGGACAGGGAATAGGTATTACAATGAGCAGTTCTTC.

The rearrangement joins TRBV6-1 to TRBJ1-5; TRBD1 is a possible D gene (6 bases). CDR3 size: 13 residues. Trimming took 7 bases from V and 10 from J, leaving 17 bases between them. In germline, CDR1 is MNHNS, CDR2 SASEGT. CDR3 DNA sequence: TGTGCCAGCAAGGGGGACGTAGGGGAACCCCAGCATTTT. Amino acid sequence: CASKGDVGEPQHF.

The V gene is TRBV6-5, the J gene TRBJ2-7; D uncertain. The CDR3 runs 13 residues. Germline lookup yields CDR1 MNHEY and CDR2 SVGAGI. Trimming left V 5 bases short and J 4 bases short, with 12 bases between. CDR3 protein: CASSTTQSYEQYF. DNA for the CDR3: TGTGCCAGCAGTACCACACAGTCGTACGAGCAGTACTTC.

V usage is TRBV5-4 and J usage is TRBJ1-4; D might be TRBD1 (5 bases). CDR1 and CDR2 from the germline V gene are SGHNT and YYREEE (reference sequence). Trimming stripped 0 bases from V and 4 bases from J, with 10 bases between. The CDR3 loop spans 15 amino acids. The CDR3 reads CASSLGSGGNEKLFF. CDR3 in DNA: TGTGCCAGCAGCTTGGGGTCCGGGGGTAATGAAAAACTGTTTTTT.

This clone was found once. The V gene is TRBV10-3, the J gene TRBJ1-6; weak D call: TRBD1 (6 bases). CDR3 length: 17 residues. Germline-derived CDR1 and CDR2 are ENHRY and SYGVKD. Trimming cost V 3 bases and J 10 bases, with 22 bases left between them. DNA for the CDR3: TGTGCCATCAGTGAATCGTTCTACAGGGAGCGTGGGTCACCCCTCCACTTT. Residues: CAISESFYRERGSPLHF.

This sequence joins TRBV25-1 and TRBJ2-1; 10 bases line up with TRBD2. Germline-derived CDR1 and CDR2 are MGHDK and SYGVNS. The V segment lost 1 base and the J segment 2 bases; nucleotides outside the gene matches: 5. The CDR3 runs to 17 residues. The CDR3 sequence is CASSEFGGLAAYNEQFF. The CDR3 coding sequence is TGTGCCAGCAGTGAATTTGGAGGACTAGCGGCCTACAATGAGCAGTTCTTC. The whole variable domain, filled in from reference TRBV25-1 and TRBJ2-1, reads EADIYQTPRYLVIGTGKKITLECSQTMGHDKMYWYQQDPGMELHLIHYSYGVNSTEKGDLSSESTVSRIRTEHFPLTLESARPSHTSQYLCASSEFGGLAAYNEQFFGPGTRLTVL.

This clone appeared once. The rearrangement joins TRBV7-2 to TRBJ2-6; D is unclear. This CDR3 spans 18 amino acids. V lost 2 bases and J lost 0, with 14 bases in between. The germline V gene has CDR1 SGHTA and CDR2 FQGNSA. The CDR3 DNA is TGTGCCAGCAGCTTATCTTATTTCCTCTCCTCTGGGGCCAACGTCCTGACTTTC. This sequence encodes CASSLSYFLSSGANVLTF. Drawing the rest from reference TRBV7-2 and TRBJ2-6, the complete variable domain is GAGVSQSPSNKVTEKGKDVELRCDPISGHTALYWYRQSLGQGLEFLIYFQGNSAPDKSGLPSDRFSAERTGGSVSTLTIQRTQQEDSAVYLCASSLSYFLSSGANVLTFGAGSRLTVL.

The chain links TRBV19 to TRBJ1-6; possibly TRBD1 for D (5 bases). Trimming stripped 7 bases from V and 6 bases from J, with 16 bases between. CDR1 and CDR2 (germline): LNHDA, SQIVND (reference sequence). The CDR3 loop spans 15 amino acids. CDR3 sequence reads: CASNTQGAGNSPLHF. As DNA, the CDR3 is TGTGCCAGTAATACTCAGGGAGCTGGTAATTCACCCCTCCACTTT.

This rearrangement joins TRBV13 to TRBJ1-6, with D perhaps TRBD1 (5 bases). The CDR3 extends over 18 amino acids. Trimming left V 1 base short and J 3 bases short, with 16 bases between. In germline, CDR1 is PRHDT, CDR2 FYEKMQ (reference sequence). In nucleotides, the CDR3 is TGTGCCAGCAGCTTAGACGGGGGATCCCCATTCTATAATTCACCCCTCCACTTT. This sequence encodes CASSLDGGSPFYNSPLHF.

The J gene is TRBJ1-6, the V gene TRBV5-5, with D uncertain. Germline V gene data show CDR1 as SGHKS and CDR2 as YYEKEE (reference sequence). Trimming removed 4 bases from V and 1 base from J, with 21 bases in between. This CDR3 is built from 19 residues. The CDR3 coding sequence is TGTGCCAGCAGCGCCACCCGATGGACCTTCGGGTCCTATAATTCACCCCTCCACTTT. Translating it yields CASSATRWTFGSYNSPLHF. The full variable domain, its missing parts supplied by reference TRBV5-5 and TRBJ1-6, is DAGVTQSPTHLIKTRGQQVTLRCSPISGHKSVSWYQQVLGQGPQFIFQYYEKEERGRGNFPDRFSARQFPNYSSELNVNALLLGDSALYLCASSATRWTFGSYNSPLHFGNGTRLTVT.

Points on this clone: The junction shows a germline mismatch at one end, possibly a read error. The rearrangement joins TRBV27 to TRBJ2-1; D is unresolved. CDR3 length: 12 residues. Germline V lookup: CDR1 MNHEY, CDR2 SMNVEV (reference sequence). The CDR3 is CASIRKDNEQFF. CDR3 nucleotides: TGTGCCAGCATCAGGAAAGACAACGAGCAGTTCTTC.

Details on this clone: Additional DNA sequences in this sample encode the identical CDR3. The V call is TRBV5-1, the J call TRBJ1-1; 7 bases match TRBD1. Trimming cost V 4 bases and J 0 bases; bases outside gene matches: 0. The CDR3 loop spans 13 amino acids. Germline V gives CDR1 SGHRS, CDR2 YFSETQ. The CDR3 loop reads CASSGTVNTEAFF. The CDR3 nucleotides are TGCGCCAGCAGCGGGACAGTGAACACTGAAGCTTTCTTT.

This clone was seen just once. The V gene is TRBV5-1, the J gene TRBJ1-6; 8 bases match TRBD1. The CDR3 is 15 residues long. J was trimmed by 6 bases and V by 4 bases; bases with no gene match: 6. Germline values: CDR1 SGHRS, CDR2 YFSETQ. CDR3 nucleotides: TGCGCCAGCAGCCCCCGACAGGGGTCTAATTCACCCCTCCACTTT. Its protein is CASSPRQGSNSPLHF. Full variable domain (remainder filled in from reference TRBV5-1 and TRBJ1-6): KAGVTQTPRYLIKTRGQQVTLSCSPISGHRSVSWYQQTPGQGLQFLFEYFSETQRNKGNFPGRFSGRQFSNSRSEMNVSTLELGDSALYLCASSPRQGSNSPLHFGNGTRLTVT.

This clone has just one count. The chain is built from TRBV7-2 and TRBJ2-5; 8 nucleotides agree with TRBD2. V lost 2 bases, J lost 2 bases, and 4 bases stayed unmatched. Germline V gene sequence: CDR1 SGHTA, CDR2 FQGNSA. This CDR3 comprises 15 residues. CDR3 bases: TGTGCCAGCAGCTTATTGCGGGGGGATCAAGAGACCCAGTACTTC. It is translated as CASSLLRGDQETQYF.